This entry is about one T cell receptor (beta chain). This clonotype appeared a few times. Its antigen is unknown. No quality values exist for individual bases; no much larger clone is one base distant. Library prep was done by 5' RACE. Sequenced on an Illumina HiSeq 2500. A second roughly 6 to 12 cycle PCR used a sample-barcoded 5' primer and a J-beta primer mix. A unique molecular identifier was introduced onto each TCR beta cDNA molecule by a template-switch 5' adaptor carrying 12 random nucleotides. Each sample yielded at least 2.5 million CDR3-containing paired-end reads. First-strand cDNA synthesis was performed from all RNA using the Mint cDNA synthesis kit, with priming by a TRBC-specific oligonucleotide. Following uracil-DNA glycosylase treatment, a first 18-cycle PCR with universal primers M1SS and BC2_uni_R was performed on all cDNA. Under the source paper's analysis protocol: Normalization of each sample was performed by random selection of 1 million high-quality reads, each carrying a distinct molecular identifier. Reads sharing molecular identifiers were discarded rather than binned into consensus sequences. MiTCR, with a Q25 quality threshold and the strictest error-elimination algorithm, was used for CDR3 identification, clonotype clustering and error correction. A nonparametric unseen species model with Euler transformation was used to estimate a lower bound on total TCR beta diversity. TCRdb trimmed the raw reads at Q25, called clones with MiXCR and kept productive beta chains. Under each unique CDR3 protein, matching rows form one entry showing the most common genes and DNA. TCRdb, not the authors, supplied the V and J calls. In all, the sample holds 1.5 million to 2 million distinct CDR3 sequences, and roughly a third of those were seen once. Together, the top ten hold roughly 12% of the sample.

This sample is drawn from a study of blood T cells in healthy people across ages (dated by TCRdb to 2013 to 2016). As for the study more broadly: In model experiments, template switching captured about one uniquely barcoded TCR beta cDNA molecule for every two T cells. Age-related changes in TCR beta repertoire diversity were measured in the study by deep sequencing normalized with unique cDNA molecular identifiers. Donors were grouped into four age groups: young (average roughly 17 years), middle-aged (39), aged (62) and long-lived (just over 80). To avoid experimental bias, donors of different ages were randomly spread across the sequencing lanes. The study analyzed two additional independent replicas of 1 million unique cDNA reads from the same blood draw for two donors, one aged 18 to 29 and one aged 80 or older.

Paper-wide results and their limitations: As age increased, observed TCR beta diversity per million T cells dropped in a roughly linear way, and a significant reduction was already evident by age 40. Because the CMV infection status of the donors was unknown, age-related changes in expanded clonotypes may potentially have been confounded. Compared with the aged group, more naive CD4+ T cells, fewer expanded clones and increased TCR diversity were shown by the long-lived group, suggesting age selection. Estimates of total diversity from one million sequenced T cells were regarded as lower bounds and underestimates. Since profiling was done on bulk unsorted PBMCs, naive and antigen-experienced compartments could not be conclusively compared. The percentage of naive T cells measured by flow cytometry correlated strongly with observed TCR beta diversity.

Donors were around 37 systemically healthy Caucasian individuals from Russia aged roughly 6 to 90 years. Each donor gave around 9.8 milliliters of peripheral blood, collected into EDTA-treated Vacutainer tubes. Ficoll-Paque density-gradient centrifugation was used to isolate PBMCs, with at least 7 million per sample. Total RNA, at least 6 micrograms per sample, was extracted from PBMCs with Trizol reagent. For every donor, flow cytometry on a PBMC aliquot measured the percentage of naive CD45RAhigh/CD27high T cells. Inclusive of the bounding cysteine and phenylalanine, the CDR3 is 13 residues long. Kept here is only the CDR3 DNA, which spans 39 bases and is read in frame from base 1. The germline V gene specifies SNHLY as CDR1 and FYNNEI as CDR2. V is cut by 7 bases and J by 0 bases, and the space between the germline ends is 9 bases.

Sequencing was carried out using blood. This clonotype originated in a woman aged 30 to 39 in good health. The rearrangement combines TRBV2 with TRBJ2-5; no D gene call is confident. The CDR3 has the sequence CASKVQHQETQYF. The DNA is as follows: TGTGCCAGCAAGGTCCAACACCAAGAGACCCAGTACTTC. The full variable domain, completed from the reference TRBV2 and TRBJ2-5 proteins outside the CDR3, reads EPEVTQTPSHQVTQMGQEVILRCVPISNHLYFYWYRQILGQKVEFLVSFYNNEISEKSEIFDDQFSVERPDGSNFTLKIRSTKLEDSAMYFCASKVQHQETQYFGPGTRLLVL.